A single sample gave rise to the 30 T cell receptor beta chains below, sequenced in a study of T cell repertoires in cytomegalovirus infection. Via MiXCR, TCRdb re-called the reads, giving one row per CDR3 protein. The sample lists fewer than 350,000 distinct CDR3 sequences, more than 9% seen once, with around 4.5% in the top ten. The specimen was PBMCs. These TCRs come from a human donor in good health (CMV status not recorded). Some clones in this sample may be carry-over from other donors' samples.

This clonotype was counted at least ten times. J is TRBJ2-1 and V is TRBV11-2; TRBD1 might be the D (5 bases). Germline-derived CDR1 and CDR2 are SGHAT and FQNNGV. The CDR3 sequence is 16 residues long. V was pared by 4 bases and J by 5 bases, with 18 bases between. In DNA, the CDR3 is TGTGCCAGCAGCTCCAACCCAGGGTCCGGAAACAATGAGCAGTTCTTC. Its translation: CASSSNPGSGNNEQFF.

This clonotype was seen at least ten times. CDR3 residues: CASSFRTNGEQYF. The CDR3 DNA sequence: TGTGCCAGCAGTTTCCGGACCAACGGCGAGCAGTACTTC. V usage is TRBV12-3 or TRBV12-4 and J usage is TRBJ2-7, with D unclear. The CDR3 is 13 amino acids. Trimming removed 3 bases from V and 6 bases from J, with 12 bases in between.

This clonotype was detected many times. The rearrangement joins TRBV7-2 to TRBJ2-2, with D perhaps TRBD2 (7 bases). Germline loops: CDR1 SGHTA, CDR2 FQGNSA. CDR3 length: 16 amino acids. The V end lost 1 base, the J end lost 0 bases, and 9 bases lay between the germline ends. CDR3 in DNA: TGTGCCAGCAGCTTAGGCGGGGGCACGAACACCGGGGAGCTGTTTTTT. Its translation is CASSLGGGTNTGELFF. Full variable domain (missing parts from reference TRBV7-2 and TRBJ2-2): GAGVSQSPSNKVTEKGKDVELRCDPISGHTALYWYRQSLGQGLEFLIYFQGNSAPDKSGLPSDRFSAERTGGSVSTLTIQRTQQEDSAVYLCASSLGGGTNTGELFFGEGSRLTVL.

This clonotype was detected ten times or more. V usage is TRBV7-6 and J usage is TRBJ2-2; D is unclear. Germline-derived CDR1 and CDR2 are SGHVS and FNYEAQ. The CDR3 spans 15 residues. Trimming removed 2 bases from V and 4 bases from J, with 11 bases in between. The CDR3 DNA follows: TGTGCCAGCAGCTTATTGGCCCAGGCCACCGGGGAGCTGTTTTTT. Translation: CASSLLAQATGELFF.

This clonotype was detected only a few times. This CDR3 reads CASRQGGQDSPLHF. CDR3 sequence (DNA): TGTGCCAGCAGGCAGGGGGGGCAGGATTCACCCCTCCACTTT. The chain couples TRBV28 to TRBJ1-6, with 7 bases identical to TRBD1. Germline assignment: CDR1 MDHEN and CDR2 SYDVKM. The CDR3 runs 14 residues. The V gene end was trimmed by 6 bases and the J gene end by 8 bases; junction bases not matched to a gene: 7.

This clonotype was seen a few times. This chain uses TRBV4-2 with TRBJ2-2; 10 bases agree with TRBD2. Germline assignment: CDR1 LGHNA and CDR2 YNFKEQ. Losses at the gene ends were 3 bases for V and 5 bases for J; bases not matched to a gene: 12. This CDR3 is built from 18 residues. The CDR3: CASSQAASSGRRTGELFF. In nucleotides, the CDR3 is TGTGCCAGCAGCCAGGCGGCCTCTAGCGGGAGAAGAACCGGGGAGCTGTTTTTT.

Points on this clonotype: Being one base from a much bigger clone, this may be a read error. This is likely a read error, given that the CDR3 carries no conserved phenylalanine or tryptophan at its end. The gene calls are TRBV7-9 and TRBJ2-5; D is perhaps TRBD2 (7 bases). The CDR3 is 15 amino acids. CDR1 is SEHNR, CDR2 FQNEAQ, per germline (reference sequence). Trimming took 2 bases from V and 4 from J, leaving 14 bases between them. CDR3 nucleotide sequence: TGTGCCAGCAGCTTATTCGGGGGGCAGGGAGAGACCCAGTACCTC. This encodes CASSLFGGQGETQYL.

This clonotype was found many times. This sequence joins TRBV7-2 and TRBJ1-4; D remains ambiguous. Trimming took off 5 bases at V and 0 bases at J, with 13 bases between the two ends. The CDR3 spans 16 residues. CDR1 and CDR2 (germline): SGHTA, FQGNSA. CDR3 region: CASSRAGGATNEKLFF. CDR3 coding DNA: TGTGCCAGCAGCCGGGCTGGAGGTGCAACTAATGAAAAACTGTTTTTT.

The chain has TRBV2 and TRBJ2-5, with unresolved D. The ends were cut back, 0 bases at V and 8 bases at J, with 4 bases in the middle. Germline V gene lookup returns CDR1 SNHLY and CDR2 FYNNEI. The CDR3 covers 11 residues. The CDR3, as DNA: TGTGCCAGCAGTGAAGCCCCCACCCAGTACTTC. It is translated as CASSEAPTQYF.

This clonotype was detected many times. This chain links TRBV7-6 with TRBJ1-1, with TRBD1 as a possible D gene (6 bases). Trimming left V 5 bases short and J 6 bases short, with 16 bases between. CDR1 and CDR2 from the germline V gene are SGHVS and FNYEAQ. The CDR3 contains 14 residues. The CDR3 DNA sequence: TGTGCCAGCAGCCCAGGACAGCGCCGCCCTGAAGCTTTCTTT. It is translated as CASSPGQRRPEAFF.

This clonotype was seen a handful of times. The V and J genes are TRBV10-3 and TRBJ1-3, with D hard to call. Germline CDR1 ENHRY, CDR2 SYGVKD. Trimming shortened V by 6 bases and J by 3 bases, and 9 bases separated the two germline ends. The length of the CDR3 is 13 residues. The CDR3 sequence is CAISTVYGNTIYF. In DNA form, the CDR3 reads TGTGCCATCAGCACAGTTTATGGAAACACCATATATTTT.

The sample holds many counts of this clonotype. CDR3 loop: CSAGSAGIHEQYF. Written as DNA, the CDR3 is TGCAGTGCTGGTTCCGCCGGGATCCACGAGCAGTACTTC. This chain connects TRBV20-1 to TRBJ2-7; a possible D gene is TRBD2 (5 bases). The V and J ends lost 5 bases and 5 bases respectively, with 16 bases between them. CDR1 is DFQATT and CDR2 is SNEGSKA in the germline V gene (reference sequence). There are 13 residues in the CDR3.

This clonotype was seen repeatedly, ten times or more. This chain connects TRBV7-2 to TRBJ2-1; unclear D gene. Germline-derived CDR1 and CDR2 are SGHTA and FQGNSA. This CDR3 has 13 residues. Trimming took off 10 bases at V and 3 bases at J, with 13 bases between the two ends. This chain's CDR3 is CATSLPGYNEQFF. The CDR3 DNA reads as TGTGCCACCTCCCTACCCGGCTACAATGAGCAGTTCTTC.

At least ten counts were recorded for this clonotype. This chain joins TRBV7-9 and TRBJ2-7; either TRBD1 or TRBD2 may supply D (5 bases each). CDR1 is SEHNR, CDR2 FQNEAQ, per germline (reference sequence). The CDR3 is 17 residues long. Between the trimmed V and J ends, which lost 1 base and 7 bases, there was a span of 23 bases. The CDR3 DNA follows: TGTGCCAGCAGCTTAGGATCAGGACGGGGCCTCATGGAGGAGCAGTACTTC. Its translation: CASSLGSGRGLMEEQYF.

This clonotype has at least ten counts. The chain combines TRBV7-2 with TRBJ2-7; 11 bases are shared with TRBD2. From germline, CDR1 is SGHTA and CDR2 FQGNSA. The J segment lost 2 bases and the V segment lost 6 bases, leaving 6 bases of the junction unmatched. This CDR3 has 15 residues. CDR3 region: CASSSTSGRTYEQYF. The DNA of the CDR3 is TGTGCCAGCAGTTCAACTAGCGGGAGAACCTACGAGCAGTACTTC.

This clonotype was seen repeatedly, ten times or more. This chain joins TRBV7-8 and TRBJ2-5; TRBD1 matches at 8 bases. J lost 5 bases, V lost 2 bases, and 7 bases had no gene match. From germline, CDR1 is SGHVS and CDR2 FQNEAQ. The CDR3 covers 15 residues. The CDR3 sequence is CASSLRRGPGETQYF. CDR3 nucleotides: TGTGCCAGCAGCTTACGCAGGGGGCCGGGGGAGACCCAGTACTTC.

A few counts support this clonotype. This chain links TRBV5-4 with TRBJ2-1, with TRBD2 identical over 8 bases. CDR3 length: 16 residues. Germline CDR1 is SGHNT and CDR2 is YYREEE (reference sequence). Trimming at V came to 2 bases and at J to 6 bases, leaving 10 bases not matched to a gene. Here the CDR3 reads CASSFEGTRGLNEQFF. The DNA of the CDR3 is TGTGCCAGCAGCTTCGAAGGGACTAGGGGCCTCAATGAGCAGTTCTTC.

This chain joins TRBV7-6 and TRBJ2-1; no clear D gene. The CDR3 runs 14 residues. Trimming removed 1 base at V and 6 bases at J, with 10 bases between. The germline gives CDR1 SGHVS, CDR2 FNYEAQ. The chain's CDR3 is CASSLGPQSNEQFF. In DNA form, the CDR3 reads TGTGCCAGCAGCTTAGGGCCCCAGAGCAATGAGCAGTTCTTC.

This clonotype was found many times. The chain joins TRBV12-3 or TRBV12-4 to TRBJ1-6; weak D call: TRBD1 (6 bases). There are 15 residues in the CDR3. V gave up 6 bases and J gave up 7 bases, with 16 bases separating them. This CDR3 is CASRQTRGGNSPLHF. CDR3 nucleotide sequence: TGTGCCAGCAGGCAGACCAGGGGCGGCAATTCACCCCTCCACTTT.

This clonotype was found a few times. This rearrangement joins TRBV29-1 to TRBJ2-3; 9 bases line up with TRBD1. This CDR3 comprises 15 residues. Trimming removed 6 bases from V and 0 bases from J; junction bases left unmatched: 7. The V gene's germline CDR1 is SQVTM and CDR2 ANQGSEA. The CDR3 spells CSVEQGAPSTDTQYF. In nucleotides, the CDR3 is TGCAGCGTGGAACAGGGGGCACCTAGCACAGATACGCAGTATTTT.

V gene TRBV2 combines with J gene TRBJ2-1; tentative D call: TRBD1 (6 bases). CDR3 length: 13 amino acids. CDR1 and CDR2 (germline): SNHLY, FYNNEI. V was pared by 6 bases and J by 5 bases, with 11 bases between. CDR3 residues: CASRQGINNEQFF. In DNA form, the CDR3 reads TGTGCCAGCAGACAGGGTATAAACAATGAGCAGTTCTTC.

CDR3 DNA sequence: TGTGCCAGCAGTGAAAACTTACGGACCGGGGAGCTGTTTTTT. Translating gives CASSENLRTGELFF. This chain connects TRBV2 to TRBJ2-2, with D unclear. This CDR3 is built from 14 residues. Per the germline V gene, CDR1 is SNHLY and CDR2 is FYNNEI. V lost 2 bases to trimming and J lost 5 bases, with 9 bases between them.

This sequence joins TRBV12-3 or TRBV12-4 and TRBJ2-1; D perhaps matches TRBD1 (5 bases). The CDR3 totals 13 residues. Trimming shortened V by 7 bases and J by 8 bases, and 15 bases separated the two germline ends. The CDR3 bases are TGTGCCAGCACCTCTGACAGCGAGTATGAGCAGTTCTTC. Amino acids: CASTSDSEYEQFF.

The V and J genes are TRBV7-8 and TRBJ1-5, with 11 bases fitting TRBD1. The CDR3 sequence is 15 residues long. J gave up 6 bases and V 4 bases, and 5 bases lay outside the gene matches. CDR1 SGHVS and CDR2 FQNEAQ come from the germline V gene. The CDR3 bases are TGTGCCAGCAGCTCAGGACAGGGGGCGAGTCAGCCCCAGCATTTT. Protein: CASSSGQGASQPQHF.

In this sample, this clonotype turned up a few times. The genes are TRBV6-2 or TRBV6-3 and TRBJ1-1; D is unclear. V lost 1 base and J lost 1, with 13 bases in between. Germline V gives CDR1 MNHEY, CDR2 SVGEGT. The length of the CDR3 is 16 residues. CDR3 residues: CASSYWAATGNTEAFF. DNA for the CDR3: TGTGCCAGCAGTTACTGGGCAGCCACTGGGAACACTGAAGCTTTCTTT.

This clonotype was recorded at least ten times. In nucleotides, the CDR3 is TGTGCCAGCAGTTCTTGGAGGTCTGGAAACACCATATATTTT. It encodes CASSSWRSGNTIYF. The chain is built from TRBV12-3 or TRBV12-4 and TRBJ1-3, with D uncertain. This CDR3 is built from 14 residues. V lost 4 bases, J lost 1 base, and 8 bases lay in between.

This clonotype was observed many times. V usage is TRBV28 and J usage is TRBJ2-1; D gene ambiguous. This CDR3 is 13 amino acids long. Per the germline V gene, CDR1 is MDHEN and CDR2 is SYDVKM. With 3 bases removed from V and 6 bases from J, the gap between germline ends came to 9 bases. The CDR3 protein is CASSLDGINEQFF. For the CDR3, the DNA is TGTGCCAGCAGTTTGGACGGAATCAATGAGCAGTTCTTC. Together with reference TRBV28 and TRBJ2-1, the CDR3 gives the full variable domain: DVKVTQSSRYLVKRTGEKVFLECVQDMDHENMFWYRQDPGLGLRLIYFSYDVKMKEKGDIPEGYSVSREKKERFSLILESASTNQTSMYLCASSLDGINEQFFGPGTRLTVL.

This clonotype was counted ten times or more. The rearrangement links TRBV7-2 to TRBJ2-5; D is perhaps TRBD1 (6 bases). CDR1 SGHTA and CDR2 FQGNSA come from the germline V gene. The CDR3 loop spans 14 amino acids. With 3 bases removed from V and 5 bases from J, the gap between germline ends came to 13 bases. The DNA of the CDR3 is TGTGCCAGCAGCTTTAACAGGGCTAGGGAGACCCAGTACTTC. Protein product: CASSFNRARETQYF. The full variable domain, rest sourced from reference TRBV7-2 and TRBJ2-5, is GAGVSQSPSNKVTEKGKDVELRCDPISGHTALYWYRQSLGQGLEFLIYFQGNSAPDKSGLPSDRFSAERTGGSVSTLTIQRTQQEDSAVYLCASSFNRARETQYFGPGTRLLVL.

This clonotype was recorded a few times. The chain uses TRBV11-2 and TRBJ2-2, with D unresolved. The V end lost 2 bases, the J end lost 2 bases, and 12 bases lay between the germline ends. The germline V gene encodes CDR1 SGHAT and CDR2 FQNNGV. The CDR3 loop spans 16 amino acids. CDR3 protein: CASSLLSRSNTGELFF. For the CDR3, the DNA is TGTGCCAGCAGCTTACTTTCGAGATCAAACACCGGGGAGCTGTTTTTT.

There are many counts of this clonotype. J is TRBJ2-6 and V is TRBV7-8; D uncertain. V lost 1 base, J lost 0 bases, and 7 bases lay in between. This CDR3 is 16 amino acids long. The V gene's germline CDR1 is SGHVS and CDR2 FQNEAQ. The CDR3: CASSLGVSSGANVLTF. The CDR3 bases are TGTGCCAGCAGCTTAGGGGTCTCCTCTGGGGCCAACGTCCTGACTTTC. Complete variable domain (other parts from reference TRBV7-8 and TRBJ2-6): GAGVSQSPRYKVAKRGQDVALRCDPISGHVSLFWYQQALGQGPEFLTYFQNEAQLDKSGLPSDRFFAERPEGSVSTLKIQRTQQEDSAVYLCASSLGVSSGANVLTFGAGSRLTVL.